The 25 T cell receptor beta chains below come from one sample, sequenced in a study of regulatory T cells in long-lasting Graves disease. Arm-PCR of CDR3 regions and iRepertoire HTBI primers were the basis on which TCR beta libraries were built. TCRdb re-analysed the multiplex PCR reads in MiXCR, keeping a single row per CDR3 protein. The sample shows over 250,000 distinct CDR3 sequences, 20% to 25% of them seen only once. Time point specified: persistent/refractory GD, antithyroid drugs over 5 years with positive TRAb. RNA from PBMCs was the source of the TCR library. Source: peripheral blood mononuclear cells (PBMCs), taken when the disease was refractory, from a patient treated with antithyroid drugs. These TCRs come from a female donor with Graves disease.

This clonotype was seen a handful of times. The CDR3 region is CASSLAWPDGYEQYF. The CDR3 DNA is TGTGCCAGCAGCCTCGCGTGGCCGGATGGCTACGAGCAGTACTTC. V is TRBV7-2 and J is TRBJ2-7; D is unresolved. Germline V CDR1 and CDR2: SGHTA, FQGNSA. The V end was cut by 5 bases, the J end by 3 bases, with 17 bases between. The CDR3 is 15 residues long.

Only a few counts were recorded for this clonotype. This chain connects TRBV13 to TRBJ2-7; tentative D call: TRBD1 (5 bases). The CDR3 has 16 amino acids. CDR1 and CDR2 (germline): PRHDT, FYEKMQ (reference sequence). Trimming removed 5 bases from V and 2 bases from J, with 19 bases in between. The CDR3 is CASSPTHRTYPYEQYF. For the CDR3, the DNA is TGTGCCAGCAGCCCTACCCATAGGACATACCCCTACGAGCAGTACTTC.

This clonotype was observed once. The rearrangement links TRBV3-1 to TRBJ1-1; 8 bases are a match to TRBD1. Germline CDR1 LGHDT, CDR2 YNNKEL (reference sequence). V shed 4 bases and J 2 bases; nucleotides not matched to a gene: 15. This CDR3 spans 18 amino acids. DNA of the CDR3: TGTGCCAGCAGCCCCACACAGGGGGGCTTCAGGTCCAACACTGAAGCTTTCTTT. Protein: CASSPTQGGFRSNTEAFF.

This clonotype has a handful of counts. V and J are TRBV20-1 and TRBJ1-6; TRBD1 is a possible D gene (6 bases). The CDR3 runs to 17 residues. CDR1 and CDR2 (germline): DFQATT, SNEGSKA (reference sequence). Trimming took off 4 bases at V and 3 bases at J, with 19 bases between the two ends. The CDR3 sequence is CSAKGGIGGYYNSPLHF. The CDR3 bases are TGCAGTGCTAAAGGTGGTATAGGGGGTTACTATAATTCACCCCTCCACTTT.

This clonotype has ten or more counts. V is TRBV28 and J is TRBJ1-5, with a possible D match to TRBD1 (5 bases). Germline-derived CDR1 and CDR2 are MDHEN and SYDVKM. The CDR3 extends over 14 amino acids. V lost 6 bases and J 8 bases, leaving 17 bases between the germline ends. Here the CDR3 reads CASRWDHPGEPQHF. The CDR3 DNA follows: TGTGCCAGCAGATGGGACCATCCGGGCGAGCCCCAGCATTTT.

For the CDR3, the DNA is TGCAGCGGGGGACAGGGATGGGATCAGCCCCAGCATTTT. Amino acids: CSGGQGWDQPQHF. The chain is built from TRBV29-1 and TRBJ1-5, with 9 nucleotides matching TRBD1. The CDR3 has 13 residues. The germline V gene has CDR1 SQVTM and CDR2 ANQGSEA. The ends lost 7 bases at V and 5 bases at J; junction bases unmatched: 6.

This clonotype appeared a few times. J is TRBJ2-2 and V is TRBV3-1; the D is unclear. Germline V CDR1 and CDR2: LGHDT, YNNKEL (reference sequence). Trimming took 3 bases from V and 5 from J, leaving 10 bases between them. The CDR3 runs to 14 residues. The DNA for the CDR3 is TGTGCCAGCAGCCATCACGGGCGGACCGGGGAGCTGTTTTTT. Amino acid sequence: CASSHHGRTGELFF.

This clonotype was recorded at least ten times. The chain couples TRBV30 to TRBJ2-5, with D possibly TRBD1 on 5 matching bases. The CDR3 is made up of 11 amino acids. CDR1 is GTSNPN, CDR2 SVGIG, per germline (reference sequence). Trimming cost V 8 bases and J 5 bases, with 12 bases left between them. The CDR3 protein is CALVGPETQYF. The CDR3 DNA follows: TGTGCCCTTGTGGGGCCGGAGACCCAGTACTTC.

This clonotype has at least ten counts. The chain recombines TRBV6-1 with TRBJ1-6; 7 positions match TRBD1. The CDR3 has 15 amino acids. Germline V CDR1 and CDR2: MNHNS, SASEGT. Germline trimming cut 3 bases from V and 8 bases from J; bases unmatched to any gene: 7. CDR3 sequence: CASSDTGDAYSPLHF. The CDR3 DNA reads TGTGCCAGCAGTGATACAGGGGACGCTTATTCACCCCTCCACTTT.

The V and J genes are TRBV11-1 and TRBJ2-7, with D possibly TRBD1 on 6 matching bases. CDR1 is SGHAT, CDR2 FQDESV, per germline (reference sequence). V dropped 3 bases and J dropped 7 bases, with 16 bases sitting between them. There are 14 residues in the CDR3. The CDR3 DNA reads TGTGCCAGCAGCTTCTCGACAGGAGTGTGGGAGCAGTACTTC. The encoded protein is CASSFSTGVWEQYF.

The chain carries TRBV7-2 and TRBJ2-7, with 8 bases that match TRBD2. V dropped 3 bases and J dropped 0; count of bases not matched to a gene: 4. The CDR3 extends over 15 amino acids. Germline values: CDR1 SGHTA, CDR2 FQGNSA. CDR3 sequence reads: CASSFGGGLSYEQYF. DNA of the CDR3: TGTGCCAGCAGCTTCGGGGGGGGCCTCTCCTACGAGCAGTACTTC.

Note on this clonotype: The junction departs from germline at one end; a sequencing error may be responsible. V usage is TRBV6-1 and J usage is TRBJ2-7; perhaps TRBD2 as D (5 bases). The CDR3 totals 19 residues. Germline CDR1 and CDR2: MNHNS and SASEGT. The CDR3, as DNA: TGTGCCAGCAGCCCTCTAAGGGCAGGAGCGGAACGCAAATCCTACGAGCAGTGCTTC. This gives the protein CASSPLRAGAERKSYEQCF.

In its sample, this clonotype was seen a few times. The chain carries TRBV6-2 or TRBV6-3 and TRBJ2-2; the D gene is possibly TRBD2 (5 bases). Germline V gene sequence: CDR1 MNHEY, CDR2 SVGEGT. The CDR3 covers 16 residues. The V end was cut by 4 bases, the J end by 1 base, with 13 bases between. In nucleotides, the CDR3 is TGTGCCAGCAGTTCGTGGACTGCAAAGAACACCGGGGAGCTGTTTTTT. It is translated as CASSSWTAKNTGELFF.

This clonotype has more than one count but fewer than ten. This chain connects TRBV5-1 to TRBJ2-5; 14 nucleotides match TRBD2. The CDR3 is 16 amino acids. Losses at the gene ends were 4 bases for V and 4 bases for J; bases not matched to a gene: 6. From germline, CDR1 is SGHRS and CDR2 YFSETQ. In DNA form, the CDR3 reads TGCGCCAGCAGCGCGGGACTAGCGGGAGTTCGAGAGACCCAGTACTTC. Amino acids: CASSAGLAGVRETQYF.

This clonotype was seen a few times. The chain uses TRBV11-2 and TRBJ2-7; unclear D gene. CDR3 length equals 13 residues. CDR1 is SGHAT and CDR2 is FQNNGV in the germline V gene. The ends were cut back, 1 base at V and 3 bases at J, with 7 bases in the middle. The CDR3 bases are TGTGCCAGCAGCTTAGTTGACGGCTACGAGCAGTACTTC. It is translated as CASSLVDGYEQYF.

This clonotype was detected ten times or more. The chain joins TRBV11-2 to TRBJ2-7; D gene ambiguous. V gave up 1 base and J gave up 3 bases, with 10 bases separating them. The CDR3 runs to 14 residues. The V gene's germline CDR1 is SGHAT and CDR2 FQNNGV. The CDR3 spells CASSLVPGDYEQYF. The CDR3 DNA is TGTGCCAGCAGCTTAGTGCCAGGAGACTACGAGCAGTACTTC.

This clonotype has more than one count but fewer than ten. A much larger clone lies a single base off, so this may be a read error. The chain combines TRBV10-3 with TRBJ1-1; D is undetermined. The CDR3 is 12 residues long. CDR1 and CDR2 (germline): ENHRY, SYGVKD. In DNA form, the CDR3 reads TGTGCCATCAGTGAACGGAACGCTGAAGCTTTCTTT. Translating gives CAISERNAEAFF.

This clonotype was found many times. J is TRBJ1-2 and V is TRBV28; D gene ambiguous. Germline assignment: CDR1 MDHEN and CDR2 SYDVKM. V lost 6 bases and J 8 bases, leaving 16 bases between the germline ends. This CDR3 comprises 13 residues. This chain's CDR3 is CASSPYDEAGYTF. DNA for the CDR3: TGTGCCAGCAGCCCCTATGATGAGGCGGGCTACACCTTC.

The chain has TRBV29-1 and TRBJ2-5; D may be TRBD1 (6 bases). This CDR3 is built from 13 residues. Germline assignment: CDR1 SQVTM and CDR2 ANQGSEA. Trimming removed 2 bases at V and 8 bases at J, with 15 bases between. CDR3: CSVELGRGSTQYF. Written as DNA, the CDR3 is TGCAGCGTTGAATTGGGCAGGGGTTCTACCCAGTACTTC.

This clonotype came up many times. The V call is TRBV28, the J call TRBJ2-7, with D perhaps matching TRBD1 or TRBD2 (7 bases each). The germline V and J ends were trimmed by 6 bases and 7 bases, with 22 bases remaining between them. Per the germline V gene, CDR1 is MDHEN and CDR2 is SYDVKM. This CDR3 is 15 amino acids long. The CDR3 protein is CASSPGGTAAEEQYF. The DNA for the CDR3 is TGTGCCAGCAGCCCCGGGGGGACAGCGGCTGAGGAGCAGTACTTC.

This chain uses TRBV30 with TRBJ2-7; the D is unclear. From germline, CDR1 is GTSNPN and CDR2 SVGIG (reference sequence). This CDR3 has 12 amino acids. V was trimmed by 2 bases and J by 0 bases, leaving 5 bases between them. CDR3 DNA sequence: TGTGCCTGGAGTATCAGCTCCTACGAGCAGTACTTC. This encodes CAWSISSYEQYF.

This chain joins TRBV7-2 and TRBJ1-3, with D unclear. This CDR3 is 16 amino acids long. V was clipped by 5 bases and J by 0 bases, with 14 bases between them. CDR1 is SGHTA, CDR2 FQGNSA, per germline. The DNA for the CDR3 is TGTGCCAGCAGCCCCGGAGGGCTCAGCTCTGGAAACACCATATATTTT. Encoded protein: CASSPGGLSSGNTIYF.

This clonotype has ten or more counts. J is TRBJ2-7 and V is TRBV2; the D gene is possibly TRBD1 (5 bases). Trimming removed 1 base from V and 1 base from J, with 14 bases in between. CDR3 size: 16 residues. Germline V gene sequence: CDR1 SNHLY, CDR2 FYNNEI. CDR3 nucleotide sequence: TGTGCCAGCAGTGAAGATCAGGGCATTGGATCCTACGAGCAGTACTTC. This encodes CASSEDQGIGSYEQYF.

This clonotype was recorded at least ten times. This sequence joins TRBV7-2 and TRBJ1-1; 7 bases line up with TRBD1. Per germline, CDR1 SGHTA and CDR2 FQGNSA. The CDR3 sequence is 15 residues long. V shed 5 bases, J shed 1 base, and the junction held 7 bases outside the gene matches. This CDR3 reads CASSLRDRPNTEAFF. In DNA, the CDR3 is TGTGCCAGCAGCCTACGGGACAGACCGAACACTGAAGCTTTCTTT.

The V call is TRBV20-1, the J call TRBJ1-4; TRBD1 matches 10 bases. The junction had 3 bases not matched to a gene; V was cut back by 3 bases and J by 8 bases. The germline V gene encodes CDR1 DFQATT and CDR2 SNEGSKA (reference sequence). CDR3 size: 13 residues. In DNA, the CDR3 is TGCAGTGCTAGGACAGGGGGCGCGGAAAAACTGTTTTTT. Its protein is CSARTGGAEKLFF.